The 5 T cell receptor beta chains below come from one sample, sequenced in a study of post-analysis software for immune sequencing data. Broader study findings: Controls showed lower frequencies than patients for a few TRBV segments, and TRBV5-6, TRBV5-1 and TRBV20-1 were among these.

For these TCRs, the target antigens are not known. Unique molecular identifiers tagged the TCR beta cDNA libraries. TCRdb re-called the PCR reads with MiXCR, one entry per CDR3 protein. The sample has roughly 650,000 distinct CDR3 sequences, about 60% seen once. The sequenced material came from blood. The receptors come from a girl between 2 and 10 years old with multiple sclerosis.

The chain is built from TRBV27 and TRBJ2-5; D is unresolved. The V and J ends lost 6 bases and 3 bases respectively, with 11 bases between them. In germline, CDR1 is MNHEY, CDR2 SMNVEV (reference sequence). This CDR3 is 13 amino acids long. For the CDR3, the DNA is TGTGCCAGCAGCTGGCCTCCGGAAGAGACCCAGTACTTC. This sequence encodes CASSWPPEETQYF.

This chain links TRBV6-5 with TRBJ2-1; the match to TRBD2 covers 7 bases. Germline-derived CDR1 and CDR2 are MNHEY and SVGAGI. The CDR3 consists of 12 residues. Trimming removed 5 bases from V and 8 bases from J; junction bases left unmatched: 3. This CDR3 reads CASSPRGDEQFF. In nucleotides, the CDR3 is TGTGCCAGCAGTCCTCGGGGGGATGAGCAGTTCTTC.

This chain joins TRBV12-3 or TRBV12-4 and TRBJ2-1, with a possible D match to TRBD2 (5 bases). V dropped 1 base and J dropped 2 bases, with 15 bases sitting between them. This CDR3 spans 17 amino acids. CDR3 residues: CASSLVLGVTPYNEQFF. The CDR3 region has the DNA TGTGCCAGCAGTTTAGTGCTCGGGGTGACCCCCTACAATGAGCAGTTCTTC.

Comment on this clonotype: An end of the junction does not agree with germline; a read error may underlie this. The chain employs TRBV6-2 or TRBV6-3 and TRBJ2-1, with 8 bases aligning to TRBD1. Germline assignment: CDR1 MNHEY and CDR2 SVGEGT. CDR3 length: 15 amino acids. Here the CDR3 reads CACRAWTGNHNGQFF. The CDR3 nucleotides read TGTGCCTGCAGGGCCTGGACAGGGAACCACAATGGGCAGTTCTTC.

This chain joins TRBV5-5 and TRBJ1-2; D is undetermined. In germline, CDR1 is SGHKS, CDR2 YYEKEE (reference sequence). The CDR3 loop spans 16 amino acids. V dropped 0 bases and J dropped 4 bases, with 16 bases sitting between them. CDR3 residues: CASSLAYTGVSYGYTF. The CDR3 DNA follows: TGTGCCAGCAGCTTGGCCTACACTGGGGTTAGCTATGGCTACACCTTC.